This T cell receptor beta chain was identified during a study of shared clonotypes between healthy human individuals. Study-wide points: Clonotypes shared by all four donors outscored non-shared clonotypes in generation probability.

Original analysis: Junction-only immunoSEQ data arrived without quality scores, meaning filtering differed. Using immunoSEQ multiplex PCR, the repertoire was profiled, and TCRdb retains in-frame clones only, with some absent. Clone size and V and J calls were adopted from that table, with D and trimming inferred from the DNA. The table includes a few million clones, more than 80% detected once. Donation came from healthy HIV-negative adults that had no recent acute infections or vaccinations. The split of CD4+ cells yielded CD45RA+ naive and CD45RA-negative memory subsets. CDR3 length equals 14 residues. With 0 bases removed from V and 4 bases from J, the gap between germline ends came to 9 bases. The germline V gene encodes CDR1 LGHNA and CDR2 YSLEER. A remark on this clone: Its antigen remains unidentified.

This rearrangement joins TRBV4-3 to TRBJ1-1; D gene uncertain. This receptor was identified in a man aged 18 to 30 in good health. Some clones in this sample may be carry-over from other donors' samples. The sample comprised naive CD4+ T cells from PBMCs. Subset given: CD45RA+ positively selected. For the CDR3, the DNA is TGCGCCAGCAGCCAAGATTATCGGGTCACTGAAGCTTTCTTT. This translates into CASSQDYRVTEAFF.